The following is a TCR beta chain sequence with its context. Antigen specificity is unknown. These data originate in a study of beta chain features in type 1 diabetes. Points from the study as a whole: When Type 1 diabetes patients were examined, their TCRB CDR3s proved moderately but significantly shorter in all four CD4+ subsets.

The entirety of the isolated RNA underwent reverse transcription, so expressed TCRB transcripts were sequenced. Sequencing of naive, central memory and regulatory T cell samples gave an average of roughly 3.5 million reads. TCRdb's copy holds only in-frame clones and misses some; the assay was immunoSEQ multiplex PCR. The profile shows some 370,000 clones, around a tenth of them singletons. Germline CDR1 MDHEN, CDR2 SYDVKM. This CDR3 comprises 11 residues. Trimming stripped 6 bases from V and 9 bases from J, with 11 bases between. Source material: central memory CD4+ T cells from blood. This clonotype was obtained from a man under 40 with type 1 diabetes. The chain links TRBV28 to TRBJ2-5; tentative D call: TRBD2 (5 bases). CDR3 sequence (DNA): TGTGCCAGCAGCTCCCTTAGCGCCCAGTACTTC. Residues: CASSSLSAQYF. Variable domain in full (rest from reference TRBV28 and TRBJ2-5): DVKVTQSSRYLVKRTGEKVFLECVQDMDHENMFWYRQDPGLGLRLIYFSYDVKMKEKGDIPEGYSVSREKKERFSLILESASTNQTSMYLCASSSLSAQYFGPGTRLLVL.